A single sample gave rise to the 21 T cell receptor beta chains below, sequenced in a study of vaccination and CD4 T cells after COVID-19. These receptors are not linked to any known antigen. An Oncomine TCR Beta short-read assay was used to sequence the DNA from cultured CD4+ T cells. In TCRdb, the PCR reads were re-called with MiXCR into one record per CDR3 protein. The sample lists approximately 4,100 distinct CDR3 sequences; approximately 20% were seen once. Treatment of the sample: roughly 10-day PBMC culture with coronavirus spike peptide pools or control peptides (ViraFEST assay). Sequenced material: CD4+ T cells from blood, cultured in vitro. The origin of the receptors is a human donor who had recovered from COVID-19.

This clonotype has only a few counts. The chain carries TRBV6-1 and TRBJ1-6; D remains unclear. The germline V gene encodes CDR1 MNHNS and CDR2 SASEGT. Trimming stripped 3 bases from V and 0 bases from J, with 9 bases between. The CDR3 totals 16 residues. CDR3 residues: CASSDQRSSYNSPLHF. The CDR3 DNA sequence: TGTGCCAGCAGTGATCAGAGGAGCTCCTATAATTCACCCCTCCACTTT.

The sample holds a few counts of this clonotype. The chain employs TRBV29-1 and TRBJ2-3; 9 bases fit TRBD2. CDR1 and CDR2 from the germline V gene are SQVTM and ANQGSEA. With V trimmed by 1 base and J by 2 bases, 4 bases remained unmatched. The CDR3 totals 15 residues. The CDR3 DNA follows: TGCAGCGTTGAAGGGCTAGCGGGGACCACAGATACGCAGTATTTT. Translation gives CSVEGLAGTTDTQYF.

In its sample, this clonotype was seen a few times. The chain uses TRBV5-5 and TRBJ1-2; D remains unclear. Germline CDR1 is SGHKS and CDR2 is YYEKEE (reference sequence). V was clipped by 0 bases and J by 2 bases, with 11 bases between them. The CDR3 has 15 residues. The CDR3 loop is CASSLERLGNYGYTF. The CDR3 DNA reads TGTGCCAGCAGCTTGGAGCGACTCGGGAACTATGGCTACACCTTC.

In its sample, this clonotype was seen a few times. Here the CDR3 reads CASSLTGGYGYTF. CDR3 DNA: TGTGCCAGCAGTTTAACAGGGGGCTACGGCTACACCTTC. This chain joins TRBV6-5 and TRBJ1-2; 9 positions agree with TRBD1. Germline lookup yields CDR1 MNHEY and CDR2 SVGAGI. The junction had 5 bases not matched to a gene; V was cut back by 4 bases and J by 8 bases. The CDR3 consists of 13 residues.

This clonotype is medium-sized (0.01 to 0.1%) by share. V and J are TRBV6-1 and TRBJ2-7; 11 bases agree with TRBD1. Looked up from germline, CDR1 is MNHNS and CDR2 is SASEGT. With V trimmed by 6 bases and J by 4 bases, 2 bases remained unmatched. CDR3 length: 13 amino acids. For the CDR3, the DNA is TGTGCCAGCAGGGGGACAGGGGGATACGAGCAGTACTTC. Amino acids: CASRGTGGYEQYF.

The chain employs TRBV5-4 and TRBJ1-3; D ambiguous. Germline V gene lookup returns CDR1 SGHNT and CDR2 YYREEE (reference sequence). The CDR3 is 13 residues long. Trimming cost V 0 bases and J 0 bases, with 1 base left between them. The CDR3 DNA reads as TGTGCCAGCAGCTTGGGCTCTGGAAACACCATATATTTT. Translation gives CASSLGSGNTIYF.

J is TRBJ2-3 and V is TRBV5-5; no firm D call. Germline CDR1 and CDR2: SGHKS and YYEKEE (reference sequence). CDR3 length equals 14 residues. Trimming removed 2 bases at V and 9 bases at J, with 16 bases between. The CDR3 DNA sequence: TGTGCCAGCAGCTTCGACTGGACCGATCGGACGCAGTATTTT. It translates to CASSFDWTDRTQYF.

The rearrangement uses TRBV4-1 and TRBJ1-1; D may be TRBD1 (6 bases). The CDR3 runs 13 residues. V lost 8 bases and J 4 bases, leaving 14 bases between the germline ends. Germline V gene data show CDR1 as MGHRA and CDR2 as YSYEKL. Here the CDR3 reads CASARGASTEAFF. CDR3 DNA: TGCGCCAGCGCTCGGGGGGCCAGCACTGAAGCTTTCTTT.

This clonotype appeared a few times. The rearrangement joins TRBV7-9 to TRBJ1-5; TRBD1 agrees at 7 bases. Unmatched junction bases numbered 5, after V lost 4 bases and J lost 5 bases. Germline CDR1 is SEHNR and CDR2 is FQNEAQ (reference sequence). CDR3 length: 14 residues. The CDR3 region is CASSSTGSDQPQHF. In nucleotides, the CDR3 is TGTGCCAGCAGCTCGACAGGGTCGGATCAGCCCCAGCATTTT.

The chain joins TRBV6-4 to TRBJ1-6; no reliable D call. Germline CDR1 MRHNA, CDR2 SNTAGT. Trimming took 0 bases from V and 5 from J, leaving 5 bases between them. The CDR3 contains 14 residues. This CDR3 reads CASSDSMNNSPLHF. DNA of the CDR3: TGTGCCAGCAGTGACTCGATGAATAATTCACCCCTCCACTTT.

In this sample, this clonotype turned up a few times. This sequence joins TRBV30 and TRBJ2-7; maybe TRBD1 (6 bases). Germline assignment: CDR1 GTSNPN and CDR2 SVGIG (reference sequence). V was shortened by 1 base and J by 2 bases, with 9 bases between the two germline ends. CDR3 length: 13 residues. This CDR3 reads CAWSGDIPYEQYF. The CDR3 DNA is TGTGCCTGGAGTGGGGACATTCCCTACGAGCAGTACTTC.

Remarks on this clonotype: The limits of the CDR3 on the DNA are not certain, so only TCRdb's listed CDR3 is given. The CDR3 loop reads CASTNQTSMYLCASGEGNTIYF. The rearrangement links TRBV9 to TRBJ1-3. Germline V gives CDR1 SGDLS, CDR2 YYNGEE. Inclusive of both ends, the CDR3 amounts to 22 amino acids.

This clonotype was observed a handful of times. The rearrangement uses TRBV19 and TRBJ1-5; D gene uncertain. V shed 6 bases and J shed 0 bases, with 9 bases lying between them. The CDR3 covers 14 residues. Germline V lookup: CDR1 LNHDA, CDR2 SQIVND (reference sequence). CDR3 sequence (DNA): TGTGCCAGTAGGGCCGGAAATAGCAATCAGCCCCAGCATTTT. It codes for CASRAGNSNQPQHF.

J is TRBJ2-7 and V is TRBV6-1; 10 nucleotides agree with TRBD1. Germline values: CDR1 MNHNS, CDR2 SASEGT. The CDR3 runs 15 residues. V was pared by 6 bases and J by 1 base, with 6 bases of the junction left unmatched. Here the CDR3 reads CASRQPGQGSYEQYF. The CDR3 DNA is TGTGCCAGCAGGCAACCGGGACAGGGGTCCTACGAGCAGTACTTC.

V is TRBV5-4 and J is TRBJ1-2; D might be TRBD1 (5 bases). Trimming took 4 bases from V and 3 from J, leaving 13 bases between them. Germline lookup yields CDR1 SGHNT and CDR2 YYREEE (reference sequence). CDR3 length equals 14 residues. CDR3 nucleotides: TGTGCCAGCAGCCCGGCGGGGGAAGACTATGGCTACACCTTC. Translated, it gives CASSPAGEDYGYTF.

In its sample, this clonotype is medium-sized. The rearrangement joins TRBV6-1 to TRBJ2-5, with D maybe TRBD2 (6 bases). The CDR3 is 15 residues long. V lost 1 base and J 4 bases, leaving 13 bases between the germline ends. Germline V lookup: CDR1 MNHNS, CDR2 SASEGT. CDR3 loop: CASSEGSTRSETQYF. The DNA of the CDR3 is TGTGCCAGCAGTGAAGGATCGACTAGGTCAGAGACCCAGTACTTC.

The CDR3 DNA follows: TGTGCCAGCTCACCGACGGGACAGGGGGCGCACAAAAACATTCAGTACTTC. It yields the protein CASSPTGQGAHKNIQYF. This chain uses TRBV18 with TRBJ2-4, with 12 bases aligning to TRBD1. Germline V gene data show CDR1 as KGHSH and CDR2 as LQKENI. The V gene end was trimmed by 3 bases and the J gene end by 3 bases; junction bases not matched to a gene: 6. The CDR3 extends over 17 amino acids. The variable domain in full, with the rest retrieved from reference TRBV18 and TRBJ2-4, is NAGVMQNPRHLVRRRGQEARLRCSPMKGHSHVYWYRQLPEEGLKFMVYLQKENIIDESGMPKERFSAEFPKEGPSILRIQQVVRGDSAAYFCASSPTGQGAHKNIQYFGAGTRLSVL.

Only a few counts were recorded for this clonotype. The chain carries TRBV19 and TRBJ2-2, with a weak D call TRBD2 (7 bases). Per germline, CDR1 LNHDA and CDR2 SQIVND (reference sequence). The CDR3 is 15 residues long. The ends were cut back, 8 bases at V and 4 bases at J, with 17 bases in the middle. The CDR3 loop is CASHRGGSGTGELFF. The CDR3 DNA sequence: TGTGCCAGTCATAGGGGGGGCTCAGGCACCGGGGAGCTGTTTTTT.

This clonotype was detected a few times. This chain connects TRBV20-1 to TRBJ2-2; tentative D call: TRBD2 (7 bases). Germline lookup yields CDR1 DFQATT and CDR2 SNEGSKA (reference sequence). V lost 2 bases to trimming and J lost 5 bases, with 21 bases between them. The CDR3 sequence is 17 residues long. CDR3 sequence reads: CSARSTGRGAGTGELFF. DNA for the CDR3: TGCAGTGCTAGATCCACAGGTCGGGGGGCGGGAACCGGGGAGCTGTTTTTT.

This clonotype was seen only a few times. The chain combines TRBV5-4 with TRBJ2-7, with D possibly matching TRBD2 (5 bases). CDR3 length: 14 amino acids. The germline V gene has CDR1 SGHNT and CDR2 YYREEE (reference sequence). V gave up 4 bases and J gave up 0 bases, with 11 bases separating them. CDR3 coding DNA: TGTGCCAGCAGCGCGGACTCGAGCTCCTACGAGCAGTACTTC. It specifies CASSADSSSYEQYF. The complete variable domain, with remaining parts taken from reference TRBV5-4 and TRBJ2-7, reads ETGVTQSPTHLIKTRGQQVTLRCSSQSGHNTVSWYQQALGQGPQFIFQYYREEENGRGNFPPRFSGLQFPNYSSELNVNALELDDSALYLCASSADSSSYEQYFGPGTRLTVT.

The chain is built from TRBV2 and TRBJ2-3; weak D call: TRBD2 (6 bases). The CDR3 length is 14 residues. Trimming removed 8 bases from V and 5 bases from J, with 17 bases in between. Per germline, CDR1 SNHLY and CDR2 FYNNEI. The CDR3 loop reads CASSLSRELDTQYF. The CDR3 DNA is TGTGCCAGCTCGCTGAGCCGGGAGCTAGATACGCAGTATTTT.